The entry below gives a single T cell receptor (beta chain) sequence along with its context. This sample was included in a study of blood T cell repertoires in COVID-19. As for the study in general: Donors in the United States, Italy and Spain gave samples during acute or convalescent COVID-19. T cells, B-cell-depleted T cells, or PBMCs provided the cDNA or gDNA that served as material.

As originally analysed: The authors estimated nucleated cell counts from reference gene primer amplification. Assay used: immunoSEQ multiplex PCR; TCRdb lists only in-frame clones, some missing. Clonal size and the V and J genes are those of that table, whereas D and trimming came from the DNA. The sample lists about 190,000 clones, approximately 84% occurring once. Germline V gives CDR1 SGHVS, CDR2 FQNEAQ. The V gene end was trimmed by 2 bases and the J gene end by 9 bases; junction bases not matched to a gene: 12. This CDR3 spans 16 amino acids. The specimen was peripheral blood. The chain employs TRBV7-8 and TRBJ2-1; 8 bases are a match to TRBD1. This receptor was taken from a woman aged 70-85 years with active or convalescent COVID-19. CDR3 sequence reads: CASSLPLDRARGEQFF. In DNA, the CDR3 is TGTGCCAGCAGCTTACCCCTGGACAGGGCGAGGGGTGAGCAGTTCTTC. Full variable domain (rest looked up from reference TRBV7-8 and TRBJ2-1): GAGVSQSPRYKVAKRGQDVALRCDPISGHVSLFWYQQALGQGPEFLTYFQNEAQLDKSGLPSDRFFAERPEGSVSTLKIQRTQQEDSAVYLCASSLPLDRARGEQFFGPGTRLTVL.